This T cell receptor (beta chain) was identified during a study of beta chain features in type 1 diabetes. Study-wide results and caveats: Type 1 diabetes patients showed a moderate but significant shortening of TCRB CDR3s in all four CD4+ subsets.

Concerning this clone itself: The antigen remains undetermined.

This CDR3 has 14 amino acids. Germline loops: CDR1 LGHNT, CDR2 FRNRAP. Trimming took off 3 bases at V and 0 bases at J, with 7 bases between the two ends. The investigators reverse transcribed all of the isolated RNA, so they sequenced expressed TCRB transcripts. The protocol was immunoSEQ multiplex PCR, while the TCRdb copy is restricted to in-frame clones and leaves out a portion. The sample includes about 300,000 clones, approximately 12% of them seen just once. The TCR originated in a woman under 30 with type 1 diabetes. The chain combines TRBV12-5 with TRBJ2-3, with D possibly matching TRBD2 (6 bases). Sample: naive CD4+ T cells from blood. CDR3 region: CASGLSGSTDTQYF. The CDR3 bases are TGTGCTAGTGGTTTAAGCGGGAGCACAGATACGCAGTATTTT.